One and the same sample provided the 30 T cell receptor beta chains below, sequenced in a study of blood T cell repertoires in COVID-19. Assay used: immunoSEQ multiplex PCR; TCRdb lists only in-frame clones, some missing. There are over 150,000 clones in the sample; around 81% occur only once, and around 9.9% lies in the top ten. The material sequenced was peripheral blood. The receptors shown here come from a man aged 70-80 years with active or convalescent COVID-19.

The rearrangement uses TRBV7-2 and TRBJ2-4; 11 nucleotides agree with TRBD2. The CDR3 contains 20 residues. Trimming at V came to 0 bases and at J to 6 bases, leaving 16 bases not matched to a gene. Germline V gene sequence: CDR1 SGHTA, CDR2 FQGNSA. The DNA for the CDR3 is TGTGCCAGCAGCTTAGCCTCCCCTAGCGGGGGGCTGGGGTCCGTAAACATTCAGTACTTC. Protein: CASSLASPSGGLGSVNIQYF.

Here the CDR3 DNA reads TGTGCCAGCAGTTACACAGGCCACTCTGGGGCCAACGTCCTGACTTTC. Translated, it gives CASSYTGHSGANVLTF. This chain connects TRBV6-5 to TRBJ2-6; D perhaps matches TRBD1 (5 bases). The CDR3 has 16 residues. V lost 2 bases, J lost 0 bases, and 8 bases lay in between. CDR1 MNHEY and CDR2 SVGAGI come from the germline V gene.

In its sample, this clone was seen once. The genes are TRBV6-6 and TRBJ1-2, with D uncertain. Between the trimmed V and J ends, which lost 4 bases and 4 bases, there was a span of 13 bases. Germline CDR1 reads MNHNY; CDR2 reads SVGAGI (reference sequence). The CDR3 has 14 amino acids. This chain's CDR3 is CASSWEDSPYGYTF. As DNA, the CDR3 is TGTGCCAGCAGTTGGGAGGATTCCCCCTATGGCTACACCTTC.

The rearrangement joins TRBV7-2 to TRBJ2-1, with a weak D call TRBD1 (5 bases). The V gene's germline CDR1 is SGHTA and CDR2 FQGNSA. CDR3 length equals 16 residues. Trimming stripped 5 bases from V and 0 bases from J, with 14 bases between. CDR3 nucleotide sequence: TGTGCCAGCAGCAAACGGCAGGGCCTCTCCTACAATGAGCAGTTCTTC. Its protein product is CASSKRQGLSYNEQFF. Together with reference TRBV7-2 and TRBJ2-1, the CDR3 gives the full variable domain: GAGVSQSPSNKVTEKGKDVELRCDPISGHTALYWYRQSLGQGLEFLIYFQGNSAPDKSGLPSDRFSAERTGGSVSTLTIQRTQQEDSAVYLCASSKRQGLSYNEQFFGPGTRLTVL.

The sample holds one count of this clone. V gene TRBV4-3 combines with J gene TRBJ2-1; 14 bases align to TRBD2. This CDR3 has 18 residues. Trimming took 4 bases from V and 6 from J; bases not matched to a gene: 11. CDR1 and CDR2 from the germline V gene are LGHNA and YSLEER. CDR3 loop: CASSRQTSGRAFSNEQFF. In DNA form, the CDR3 reads TGCGCCAGCAGCCGCCAGACTAGCGGGAGGGCCTTTAGCAATGAGCAGTTCTTC.

The V and J genes are TRBV21-1 and TRBJ1-5; no DNA check was done on the table's D call, TRBD1. TRBV21-1 is termed a pseudogene. This CDR3 is 17 amino acids long. CDR3 in amino acids: CASTKTGKGVTGQPQHF. In nucleotides, the CDR3 is TGTGCCAGCACAAAAACCGGGAAAGGGGTGACAGGTCAGCCCCAGCATTTT.

The chain joins TRBV24-1 to TRBJ2-1, with TRBD2 matching 7 bases. The germline CDR1 and CDR2 sequences are KGHDR and SFDVKD. Germline trimming cut 5 bases from V and 0 bases from J; bases unmatched to any gene: 3. This CDR3 contains 15 residues. CDR3 coding DNA: TGTGCCACCAGTGGGGGGGGGTTCTCCTACAATGAGCAGTTCTTC. Its protein product is CATSGGGFSYNEQFF.

The chain uses TRBV30 and TRBJ2-1, with 10 bases that match TRBD2. This CDR3 has 14 amino acids. The germline gives CDR1 GTSNPN, CDR2 SVGIG (reference sequence). J lost 5 bases, V lost 0 bases, and 1 base had no gene match. The chain's CDR3 is CAWSVSGGDNEQFF. As DNA, the CDR3 is TGTGCCTGGAGTGTAAGCGGGGGGGACAATGAGCAGTTCTTC.

This chain connects TRBV27 to TRBJ2-2, with 7 bases fitting TRBD1. The CDR3 spans 16 residues. Germline loops: CDR1 MNHEY, CDR2 SMNVEV (reference sequence). The trim removed 5 bases at V and 6 bases at J, leaving 12 bases unmatched. The CDR3 spells CASSRTGEMGPGELFF. The CDR3 DNA follows: TGTGCCAGCAGTAGAACAGGGGAGATGGGGCCCGGGGAGCTGTTTTTT.

The rearrangement uses TRBV3-1 (or the pseudogene TRBV3-2) and TRBJ2-4; 9 bases fit TRBD2. V dropped 4 bases and J dropped 5; count of bases not matched to a gene: 6. This CDR3 contains 15 residues. Germline CDR1 LGHDT, CDR2 YNNKEL (reference sequence). Here the CDR3 DNA reads TGTGCCAGCAGCCTCCGCGGCGGGGGGGAAAACATTCAGTACTTC. Amino acids: CASSLRGGGENIQYF.

The V and J genes are TRBV9 and TRBJ1-2, with D hard to call. V lost 0 bases and J 7 bases, leaving 10 bases between the germline ends. The CDR3 totals 13 residues. CDR1 SGDLS and CDR2 YYNGEE come from the germline V gene. Written as DNA, the CDR3 is TGTGCCAGCAGCGTAGTCAGCGGCGCTGGCTACACCTTC. It codes for CASSVVSGAGYTF.

The rearrangement links TRBV19 to TRBJ1-1; TRBD1 is a possible D gene (5 bases). Germline lookup yields CDR1 LNHDA and CDR2 SQIVND (reference sequence). Trimming cost V 7 bases and J 1 base, with 10 bases left between them. CDR3 length equals 13 residues. The CDR3, as DNA: TGTGCCAGTACCCTAGACAGGAACACTGAAGCTTTCTTT. As protein: CASTLDRNTEAFF.

The chain combines TRBV7-2 with TRBJ1-5; D gene unclear. Per germline, CDR1 SGHTA and CDR2 FQGNSA. V lost 5 bases, J lost 2 bases, and 13 bases lay in between. The CDR3 consists of 15 residues. DNA for the CDR3: TGTGCCAGCAGCACGCTCGGGGTAGGCAATCAGCCCCAGCATTTT. It codes for CASSTLGVGNQPQHF.

V usage is TRBV30 and J usage is TRBJ1-2; the D gene is possibly TRBD1 (5 bases). V dropped 4 bases and J dropped 5 bases, with 14 bases sitting between them. Looked up from germline, CDR1 is GTSNPN and CDR2 is SVGIG (reference sequence). This CDR3 has 13 amino acids. As DNA, the CDR3 is TGTGCCTGGAACTACGCGGGGGGTTATGGCTACACCTTC. Protein: CAWNYAGGYGYTF.

The rearrangement joins TRBV25-1 to TRBJ2-5; 7 nucleotides line up with TRBD1. This CDR3 spans 14 amino acids. Germline CDR1 is MGHDK and CDR2 is SYGVNS. J gave up 6 bases and V 0 bases, and 4 bases lay outside the gene matches. The CDR3 sequence is CASSEYRQGQTQYF. The CDR3 nucleotides are TGTGCCAGCAGTGAATATAGACAGGGACAGACCCAGTACTTC.

The table lists this clone with a count of one. The chain couples TRBV5-5 to TRBJ2-5; D is ambiguous. Trimming left V 1 base short and J 5 bases short, with 15 bases between. Germline loops: CDR1 SGHKS, CDR2 YYEKEE (reference sequence). This CDR3 spans 15 amino acids. CDR3 sequence reads: CASSLKSPWRETQYF. For the CDR3, the DNA is TGTGCCAGCAGCTTGAAGTCCCCGTGGCGGGAGACCCAGTACTTC.

V is TRBV29-1 and J is TRBJ1-3; D is unresolved. This CDR3 has 12 amino acids. Germline V gives CDR1 SQVTM, CDR2 ANQGSEA. V shed 1 base and J shed 4 bases, with 5 bases lying between them. The CDR3 protein is CSVEVLGNTIYF. The CDR3 DNA is TGCAGCGTTGAAGTTCTAGGAAACACCATATATTTT.

This chain connects TRBV5-1 to TRBJ1-1, with TRBD1 matching 7 bases. Germline V lookup: CDR1 SGHRS, CDR2 YFSETQ. The CDR3 has 17 amino acids. J gave up 0 bases and V 1 base, and 9 bases lay outside the gene matches. The CDR3 nucleotides are TGCGCCAGCAGCTTGAGGGGGACAGTAACCATGAACACTGAAGCTTTCTTT. As protein: CASSLRGTVTMNTEAFF.

This sequence joins TRBV7-3 and TRBJ1-1, with 7 bases matching TRBD1. The CDR3 spans 15 residues. Trimming removed 4 bases from V and 0 bases from J; junction bases left unmatched: 5. Germline values: CDR1 SGHTA, CDR2 FQGTGA. The CDR3 DNA is TGTGCCAGCAGCTCGTCCGGGACAGTGAACACTGAAGCTTTCTTT. Translated, it gives CASSSSGTVNTEAFF.

The gene calls are TRBV13 and TRBJ2-2; TRBD1 matches 9 bases. CDR1 and CDR2 (germline): PRHDT, FYEKMQ (reference sequence). Trimming took 3 bases from V and 0 from J; bases not matched to a gene: 2. This CDR3 region has 16 residues. Here the CDR3 DNA reads TGTGCCAGCAGCTTCGGGACAGGGACGAACACCGGGGAGCTGTTTTTT. Its translation is CASSFGTGTNTGELFF.

V usage is TRBV4-3 and J usage is TRBJ2-2; D possibly corresponds to TRBD1 (5 bases). The CDR3 spans 15 residues. Trimming pared 0 bases from V and 3 bases from J, leaving 8 bases between. Germline V gene lookup returns CDR1 LGHNA and CDR2 YSLEER. The CDR3 reads CASSQDRVDTGELFF. CDR3 in DNA: TGCGCCAGCAGCCAAGACAGGGTGGACACCGGGGAGCTGTTTTTT.

V usage is TRBV2 and J usage is TRBJ2-5; 9 nucleotides line up with TRBD2. Unmatched junction bases numbered 0, after V lost 7 bases and J lost 3 bases. This CDR3 is 12 amino acids long. Germline lookup yields CDR1 SNHLY and CDR2 FYNNEI. The CDR3 spells CASKRGEETQYF. The CDR3 DNA follows: TGTGCCAGCAAGCGGGGGGAAGAGACCCAGTACTTC. Full variable domain (remainder filled in from reference TRBV2 and TRBJ2-5): EPEVTQTPSHQVTQMGQEVILRCVPISNHLYFYWYRQILGQKVEFLVSFYNNEISEKSEIFDDQFSVERPDGSNFTLKIRSTKLEDSAMYFCASKRGEETQYFGPGTRLLVL.

The gene calls are TRBV7-9 and TRBJ1-6; D gene unclear. Trimming pared 3 bases from V and 5 bases from J, leaving 11 bases between. CDR3 length equals 15 residues. Germline CDR1 and CDR2: SEHNR and FQNEAQ (reference sequence). The CDR3 bases are TGTGCCAGCAGCTTGCGAGTTTCCGATAATTCACCCCTCCACTTT. Protein: CASSLRVSDNSPLHF.

The V call is TRBV6-2 or TRBV6-3, the J call TRBJ1-1; D unresolved. This CDR3 comprises 15 residues. Trimming stripped 0 bases from V and 4 bases from J, with 12 bases between. Germline assignment: CDR1 MNHEY and CDR2 SVGEGT. Here the CDR3 DNA reads TGTGCCAGCAGTTACTCCAGGTTCCCCCTCACTGAAGCTTTCTTT. It translates to CASSYSRFPLTEAFF.

V is TRBV7-9 and J is TRBJ2-6; tentatively, D is TRBD2 (6 bases). The germline gives CDR1 SEHNR, CDR2 FQNEAQ (reference sequence). With 1 base removed from V and 0 bases from J, the gap between germline ends came to 10 bases. The CDR3 runs 17 residues. The CDR3 DNA follows: TGTGCCAGCAGCTTAGATCTGGGGGGCTCTGGGGCCAACGTCCTGACTTTC. Translated: CASSLDLGGSGANVLTF.

The V call is TRBV11-2, the J call TRBJ2-3, with D perhaps matching TRBD1 (5 bases). The CDR3 loop spans 13 amino acids. The germline V and J ends were trimmed by 5 bases and 4 bases, with 10 bases remaining between them. Germline loops: CDR1 SGHAT, CDR2 FQNNGV. The CDR3 DNA reads TGTGCCAGCAGCCCTAGACAGTCAGATACGCAGTATTTT. Translation gives CASSPRQSDTQYF. The full variable domain, with the rest looked up from reference TRBV11-2 and TRBJ2-3, is EAGVAQSPRYKIIEKRQSVAFWCNPISGHATLYWYQQILGQGPKLLIQFQNNGVVDDSQLPKDRFSAERLKGVDSTLKIQPAKLEDSAVYLCASSPRQSDTQYFGPGTRLTVL.

The CDR3 DNA reads TGTGCCAGCTCCCCAGCGGGAGTGTCAGATACGCAGTATTTT. It yields the protein CASSPAGVSDTQYF. The chain couples TRBV18 to TRBJ2-3; 8 bases are shared with TRBD2. CDR3 length: 14 amino acids. The V segment lost 6 bases and the J segment 4 bases; nucleotides outside the gene matches: 6. Germline V gene sequence: CDR1 KGHSH, CDR2 LQKENI. Filled out from reference TRBV18 and TRBJ2-3, the complete variable domain reads NAGVMQNPRHLVRRRGQEARLRCSPMKGHSHVYWYRQLPEEGLKFMVYLQKENIIDESGMPKERFSAEFPKEGPSILRIQQVVRGDSAAYFCASSPAGVSDTQYFGPGTRLTVL.

This clone has a single count. The chain recombines TRBV18 with TRBJ1-3; weak D call: TRBD1 (6 bases). CDR3 length: 16 residues. Germline V gives CDR1 KGHSH, CDR2 LQKENI. V was cut by 8 bases and J by 0 bases, with 17 bases left in between. The CDR3 nucleotides are TGTGCCAGCACCCCGGGACAAGTTTACTCTGGAAACACCATATATTTT. Encoded protein: CASTPGQVYSGNTIYF.

This clone has a single count. A read error may produce the germline difference seen at one junction end. The chain uses TRBV7-7 and TRBJ2-5; D uncertain. The CDR3 spans 15 residues. Germline lookup yields CDR1 SSHAT and CDR2 FNYEAQ (reference sequence). CDR3 sequence (DNA): TGTGCTAGCAGCTTAATGGATGTAGCCCCAGAGACCCAGTACTTC. Amino acids: CASSLMDVAPETQYF.

The genes are TRBV7-2 and TRBJ2-3; 8 bases match TRBD2. Per the germline V gene, CDR1 is SGHTA and CDR2 is FQGNSA. This CDR3 has 15 amino acids. V lost 8 bases and J lost 2; bases outside the gene matches: 9. CDR3 coding DNA: TGTGCCAGCGTAGCCGGGAGGGGTACCACAGATACGCAGTATTTT. Translation gives CASVAGRGTTDTQYF.